This T cell receptor (beta chain) was sequenced for a study of beta chain features in type 1 diabetes. Trimming cost V 3 bases and J 5 bases; bases outside gene matches: 8. This CDR3 has 16 amino acids. Germline CDR1 is SGHRS and CDR2 is YFSETQ. Notes on this clone: Its antigen is as yet unknown.

Regarding the study as a whole: Among all four CD4+ subsets, Type 1 diabetes patients had TCRB CDR3s that were moderately but significantly shorter.

The investigators reverse transcribed all of the isolated RNA, so they sequenced expressed TCRB transcripts. Naive, central memory and regulatory T cell samples came to a mean of approximately 3.6 million reads. Clones were read by immunoSEQ multiplex PCR, and TCRdb kept only the in-frame ones, dropping some. The data contain 600,000 to 700,000 clones, 13% of them singletons. Per donor, one heparinised blood draw averaged approximately 120 mL. The authors sorted CD4+ naive, central memory, regulatory and stem cell-like memory cells via CD45RO/CCR7/CD25/CD127/CD95/CD27. The sample comprised naive CD4+ T cells from blood. The receptor's source is a man aged 18 to 30 with type 1 diabetes. The chain employs TRBV5-1 and TRBJ2-2, with TRBD1 identical over 9 bases. The CDR3 DNA sequence: TGCGCCAGCAGCTCGGACGGACAGGGGAGAACCGGGGAGCTGTTTTTT. Translation gives CASSSDGQGRTGELFF.